The sample holds one count of the clone carrying this T cell receptor (beta chain). Its antigen remains unidentified. Germline CDR1 is ENHRY and CDR2 is SYGVKD. Trimming cost V 6 bases and J 1 base, with 10 bases left between them. The CDR3 length is 13 residues. Samples underwent the assay at deep level. Clones were read by immunoSEQ multiplex PCR, and TCRdb kept only the in-frame ones, dropping some. The top ten clones hold more than 0.1% of a sample with a few million clones, 90% to 96% of them seen once. This record comes from a study of shared clonotypes between healthy human individuals. Across the study: Sampling drew on donors who were two women and a few men aged 18 to 49. Overall study results and limits: The researchers took only blood, and tissue repertoires probably look different. Rarefaction revealed incomplete sorted-subset sequencing despite large depth.

The TCR was taken from a man between 18 and 29 years old in good health. Material: naive CD4+ T cells sorted from blood. Regarding subset: CD45RA+ positively selected. The chain links TRBV10-3 to TRBJ2-7; tentative D call: TRBD1 (5 bases). The CDR3 loop reads CAIRETVSYEQYF. CDR3 nucleotides: TGTGCCATCAGGGAGACAGTTTCCTACGAGCAGTACTTC.